One T cell receptor (beta chain) is described in this entry. As yet, its antigen is unknown. This specimen comes from a study of identical twins. TCRdb re-called the 5' RACE reads through MiXCR, storing one row per CDR3 protein. In the table there are 430,000 or so distinct CDR3 sequences, 24% of which are singletons. Points from the study as a whole: Because invariant MAIT and iNKT cells could be present, zero-insertion analyses could be partly confounded.

These data were likewise used in another study, on T cells expressing NK-cell markers. That paper notes: Seven of the eight sequenced donors were HCMV-seropositive; one was seronegative. Sorting of alpha-beta TCR T cells alone was achieved in several experiments with an anti-gamma-delta TCR antibody.

Sequencing was done on a sample of CD4+ T cells sorted from blood. This receptor was identified in a woman younger than 30 in good health.

CDR3 region: CATSDVGQGAEQFF. CDR3 nucleotide sequence: TGTGCCACCAGTGATGTGGGACAGGGGGCCGAGCAGTTCTTC. V gene TRBV24-1 combines with J gene TRBJ2-1; TRBD1 agrees at 12 bases. This CDR3 contains 14 residues. The V and J ends lost 3 bases and 10 bases, in that order; junction bases with no gene match: 3. The V gene's germline CDR1 is KGHDR and CDR2 SFDVKD.